Below, 21 T cell receptor beta chains from the same sample are listed, as sequenced in a study of cytomegalovirus exposure and HLA in healthy donors. Repertoires were generated with immunoSEQ multiplex PCR, while TCRdb's copy carries only in-frame clones and drops some. The sample yields around 150,000 clones, over 80% seen once. Material for sequencing was PBMCs. The receptors were gathered from a man aged 25-45 years in good health and CMV-seropositive.

V gene TRBV14 combines with J gene TRBJ2-7, with a tentative D call TRBD2 (6 bases). This CDR3 is built from 14 residues. In germline, CDR1 is SGHDN, CDR2 FVKESK. V gave up 4 bases and J gave up 6 bases, with 16 bases separating them. CDR3 DNA: TGTGCCAGCAGCCCGCTCCGGGACTTCTTCGAGCAGTACTTC. Encoded protein: CASSPLRDFFEQYF.

The chain employs TRBV15 and TRBJ1-2; TRBD1 might be the D (5 bases). This CDR3 has 13 amino acids. Trimming left V 5 bases short and J 8 bases short, with 15 bases between. Germline V lookup: CDR1 LNHNV, CDR2 YYDKDF (reference sequence). The CDR3 DNA sequence: TGTGCCACCAGCCCCCGTCAGGGTGAGGGCTACACCTTC. Protein: CATSPRQGEGYTF.

The chain recombines TRBV4-3 with TRBJ1-5, with D possibly being TRBD1 (6 bases). V was shortened by 0 bases and J by 4 bases, with 13 bases between the two germline ends. The CDR3 has 16 amino acids. The germline gives CDR1 LGHNA, CDR2 YSLEER. The CDR3 sequence is CASSQEGGGENQPQHF. CDR3 bases: TGCGCCAGCAGCCAAGAAGGGGGTGGGGAGAATCAGCCCCAGCATTTT.

The chain links TRBV6-5 to TRBJ1-1; D might be TRBD1 (5 bases). This CDR3 region has 15 residues. Germline V gene data show CDR1 as MNHEY and CDR2 as SVGAGI. The V gene lost 0 bases and the J gene lost 3 bases, with 11 bases spanning the gap. In DNA, the CDR3 is TGTGCCAGCAGTTACTCCGTCCAGGGTGACACTGAAGCTTTCTTT. Its protein is CASSYSVQGDTEAFF.

The chain joins TRBV7-8 to TRBJ2-7; 11 positions agree with TRBD1. Trimming cost V 1 base and J 3 bases; bases outside gene matches: 11. The CDR3 extends over 18 amino acids. Germline V gene data show CDR1 as SGHVS and CDR2 as FQNEAQ. The CDR3 protein is CASSLVGQGATSYYEQYF. As DNA, the CDR3 is TGTGCCAGCAGCTTAGTCGGACAGGGGGCGACTAGCTACTACGAGCAGTACTTC.

This rearrangement joins TRBV7-2 to TRBJ1-6; TRBD1 might be the D (6 bases). CDR3 length equals 17 residues. The ends were cut back, 0 bases at V and 8 bases at J, with 17 bases in the middle. Germline V gives CDR1 SGHTA, CDR2 FQGNSA. CDR3 residues: CASSLAGQGRGDSPLHF. As DNA, the CDR3 is TGTGCCAGCAGCTTAGCGGGGCAGGGGAGAGGGGATTCACCCCTCCACTTT.

This clone came up a few times. This sequence joins TRBV30 and TRBJ1-5; 7 bases agree with TRBD1. The J segment lost 4 bases and the V segment lost 0 bases, leaving 0 bases of the junction unmatched. The CDR3 has 13 amino acids. CDR1 and CDR2 from the germline V gene are GTSNPN and SVGIG (reference sequence). The CDR3 region has the DNA TGTGCCTGGAGTGTACAGGGGAATCAGCCCCAGCATTTT. Residues: CAWSVQGNQPQHF.

The rearrangement joins TRBV27 to TRBJ1-5; D gene ambiguous. Germline V gene data show CDR1 as MNHEY and CDR2 as SMNVEV (reference sequence). CDR3 length: 13 amino acids. Trimming took 2 bases from V and 7 from J, leaving 9 bases between them. The DNA of the CDR3 is TGTGCCAGCAGTTTAGGCGGGCGACAGCCCCAGCATTTT. This codes for CASSLGGRQPQHF.

This clone occurred a few times. In nucleotides, the CDR3 is TGCGCCAGCAGCCAAGATGGAACAGGGTGGAATTCACCCCTCCACTTT. Translation gives CASSQDGTGWNSPLHF. The chain recombines TRBV4-3 with TRBJ1-6; TRBD1 is a possible D gene (6 bases). CDR3 size: 16 residues. Looked up from germline, CDR1 is LGHNA and CDR2 is YSLEER. The V end lost 0 bases, the J end lost 7 bases, and 13 bases lay between the germline ends.

This chain uses TRBV7-3 with TRBJ2-7, with 7 bases fitting TRBD2. Looked up from germline, CDR1 is SGHTA and CDR2 is FQGTGA. Trimming took 2 bases from V and 6 from J; bases not matched to a gene: 7. The CDR3 length is 14 residues. The CDR3 spells CASSLGGGEAEQYF. The CDR3 coding sequence is TGTGCCAGCAGCTTAGGGGGGGGAGAGGCCGAGCAGTACTTC.

The V and J genes are TRBV5-4 and TRBJ2-7, with 12 bases aligning to TRBD1. Germline CDR1 reads SGHNT; CDR2 reads YYREEE (reference sequence). The ends lost 4 bases at V and 9 bases at J; junction bases unmatched: 8. The CDR3 length is 14 residues. The CDR3 region is CASSTGTGGEWQYF. The CDR3 DNA sequence: TGTGCCAGCAGCACGGGGACAGGGGGCGAATGGCAGTACTTC.

The CDR3 coding sequence is TGTGCCAGCATCTTAGCGGGGGGCGGAGAGACCCAGTACTTC. Translated: CASILAGGGETQYF. The chain combines TRBV2 with TRBJ2-5, with 10 bases identical to TRBD2. With V trimmed by 7 bases and J by 4 bases, 6 bases remained unmatched. There are 14 residues in the CDR3. Looked up from germline, CDR1 is SNHLY and CDR2 is FYNNEI.

The chain employs TRBV19 and TRBJ1-4, with TRBD1 as a possible D gene (5 bases). Germline V gene lookup returns CDR1 LNHDA and CDR2 SQIVND (reference sequence). V lost 8 bases to trimming and J lost 4 bases, with 8 bases between them. The CDR3 contains 12 residues. DNA for the CDR3: TGTGCCAGTGGAGACAGTAATGAAAAACTGTTTTTT. Its translation: CASGDSNEKLFF.

The V and J genes are TRBV30 and TRBJ2-7; D call uncertain. Germline V gives CDR1 GTSNPN, CDR2 SVGIG (reference sequence). Between the trimmed V and J ends, which lost 4 bases and 0 bases, there was a span of 10 bases. The CDR3 contains 13 residues. The CDR3 protein is CAWTDQRSYEQYF. CDR3 bases: TGTGCCTGGACCGACCAGCGCTCCTACGAGCAGTACTTC.

The chain combines TRBV7-2 with TRBJ2-3, with a weak D call TRBD2 (5 bases). CDR3 length: 14 residues. CDR1 is SGHTA and CDR2 is FQGNSA in the germline V gene. V lost 5 bases and J 4 bases, leaving 13 bases between the germline ends. The CDR3: CASSTKSSPDTQYF. The CDR3 nucleotides read TGTGCCAGCAGCACTAAGTCTAGCCCAGATACGCAGTATTTT.

The chain links TRBV20-1 to TRBJ2-1; D remains ambiguous. The CDR3 spans 11 residues. Germline V gene sequence: CDR1 DFQATT, CDR2 SNEGSKA (reference sequence). Trimming stripped 2 bases from V and 6 bases from J, with 5 bases between. The CDR3, as DNA: TGCAGTGCTAGAATAGTCAATGAGCAGTTCTTC. Translation gives CSARIVNEQFF.

V usage is TRBV6-6 and J usage is TRBJ1-5; TRBD1 might be the D (6 bases). The CDR3 runs to 15 residues. Germline V CDR1 and CDR2: MNHNY, SVGAGI (reference sequence). Trimming took 5 bases from V and 6 from J, leaving 17 bases between them. The CDR3 is CASSLNRDGSQPQHF. CDR3 sequence (DNA): TGTGCCAGCAGTCTTAACAGGGACGGCAGTCAGCCCCAGCATTTT.

The J gene is TRBJ2-3, the V gene TRBV2, with 8 bases identical to TRBD2. The CDR3 runs to 17 residues. Germline CDR1 is SNHLY and CDR2 is FYNNEI. V was clipped by 5 bases and J by 5 bases; unmatched bases: 15. CDR3 in DNA: TGTGCCAGCAGTCCCACCGGGACTAGAGGATGGAAAGATACGCAGTATTTT. Amino acids: CASSPTGTRGWKDTQYF.

The chain employs TRBV6-1 and TRBJ2-3; D gene uncertain. V was shortened by 7 bases and J by 6 bases, with 5 bases between the two germline ends. Per germline, CDR1 MNHNS and CDR2 SASEGT. The CDR3 loop spans 10 amino acids. The DNA for the CDR3 is TGTGCCAGCAACGGGGATACGCAGTATTTT. Protein product: CASNGDTQYF.

This clone was seen a few times. This sequence joins TRBV5-6 and TRBJ1-5; D ambiguous. CDR3 length equals 16 residues. Germline CDR1 and CDR2: SGHDT and YYEEEE. Trimming cost V 4 bases and J 0 bases, with 14 bases left between them. The CDR3 loop is CASSAWGGPSNQPQHF. CDR3 nucleotide sequence: TGTGCCAGCAGCGCCTGGGGAGGCCCTAGCAATCAGCCCCAGCATTTT. The whole variable domain, remainder taken from reference TRBV5-6 and TRBJ1-5, is DAGVTQSPTHLIKTRGQQVTLRCSPKSGHDTVSWYQQALGQGPQFIFQYYEEEERQRGNFPDRFSGHQFPNYSSELNVNALLLGDSALYLCASSAWGGPSNQPQHFGDGTRLSIL.

The CDR3 spells CASSSGQGSTDTQYF. CDR3 DNA: TGTGCCAGCAGCTCGGGACAGGGGAGCACAGATACGCAGTATTTT. The chain carries TRBV7-9 and TRBJ2-3, with 10 bases matching TRBD1. Per the germline V gene, CDR1 is SEHNR and CDR2 is FQNEAQ (reference sequence). The trim removed 4 bases at V and 0 bases at J, leaving 1 base unmatched. The CDR3 consists of 15 residues.